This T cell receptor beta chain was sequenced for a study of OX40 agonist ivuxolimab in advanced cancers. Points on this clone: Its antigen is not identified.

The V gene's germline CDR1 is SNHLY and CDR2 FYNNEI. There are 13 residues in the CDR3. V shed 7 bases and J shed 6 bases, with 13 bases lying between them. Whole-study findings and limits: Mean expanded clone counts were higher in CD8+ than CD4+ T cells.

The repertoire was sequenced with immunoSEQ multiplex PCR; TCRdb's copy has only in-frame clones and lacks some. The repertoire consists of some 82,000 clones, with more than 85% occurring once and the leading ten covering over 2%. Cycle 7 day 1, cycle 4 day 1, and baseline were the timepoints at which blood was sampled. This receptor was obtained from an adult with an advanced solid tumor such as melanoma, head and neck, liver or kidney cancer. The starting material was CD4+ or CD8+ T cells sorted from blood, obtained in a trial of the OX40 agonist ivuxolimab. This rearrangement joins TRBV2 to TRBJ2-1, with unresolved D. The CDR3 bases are TGTGCCAGCAACCTCGGGCTGAGCAATGAGCAGTTCTTC. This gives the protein CASNLGLSNEQFF.